This TCR beta chain was sequenced during a study of Tregs in tolerant kidney transplant recipients. Study conclusions and caveats: Tregs expanded with activated donor B cells seemed most donor-specific.

The CDR3 is made up of 17 amino acids. Looked up from germline, CDR1 is SGHRS and CDR2 is YFSETQ. V lost 0 bases to trimming and J lost 5 bases; unmatched junction nucleotides: 8. The repertoire was sequenced with immunoSEQ multiplex PCR; TCRdb's copy has only in-frame clones and lacks some. The sample table sets out roughly 48,000 clones. Concerning this clone: The antigen remains unidentified. The DNA ends 3 residues before the CDR3 does, and the rest of the CDR3 is filled in from the germline J gene.

The clonotype was recovered from a human donor who received a combined kidney and bone marrow transplant. The V gene is TRBV5-1, the J gene TRBJ2-2; 9 nucleotides match TRBD1. Sequenced material: CD4+ T cells from blood, taken before the transplant. The CDR3 reads CASSLGRGTGRTGELFF. CDR3 DNA (partial): TGCGCCAGCAGCTTGGGCAGAGGGACAGGGAGGACCGGGGAG.